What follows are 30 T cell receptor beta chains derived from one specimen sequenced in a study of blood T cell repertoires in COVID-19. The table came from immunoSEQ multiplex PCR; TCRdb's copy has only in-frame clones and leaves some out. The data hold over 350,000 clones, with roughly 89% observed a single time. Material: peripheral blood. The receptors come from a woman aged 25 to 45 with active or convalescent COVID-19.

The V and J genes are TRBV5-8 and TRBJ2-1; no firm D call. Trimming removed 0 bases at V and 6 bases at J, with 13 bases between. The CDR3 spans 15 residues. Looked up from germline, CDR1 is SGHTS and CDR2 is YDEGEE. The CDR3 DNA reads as TGTGCCAGCAGCTTGGGCGGAGTTCGACTCAATGAGCAGTTCTTC. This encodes CASSLGGVRLNEQFF.

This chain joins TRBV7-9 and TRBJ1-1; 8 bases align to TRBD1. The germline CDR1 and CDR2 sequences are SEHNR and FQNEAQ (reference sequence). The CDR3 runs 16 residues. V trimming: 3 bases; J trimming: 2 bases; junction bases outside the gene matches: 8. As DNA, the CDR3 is TGTGCCAGCAGCTTGGGGACAGGCTATGTTAACACTGAAGCTTTCTTT. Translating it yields CASSLGTGYVNTEAFF. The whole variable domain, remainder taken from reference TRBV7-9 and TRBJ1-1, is DTGVSQNPRHKITKRGQNVTFRCDPISEHNRLYWYRQTLGQGPEFLTYFQNEAQLEKSRLLSDRFSAERPKGSFSTLEIQRTEQGDSAMYLCASSLGTGYVNTEAFFGQGTRLTVV.

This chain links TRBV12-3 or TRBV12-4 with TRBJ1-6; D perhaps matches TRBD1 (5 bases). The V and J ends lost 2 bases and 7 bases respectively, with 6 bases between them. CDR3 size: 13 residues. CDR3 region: CASSLRGNSPLHF. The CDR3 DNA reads TGTGCCAGCAGTTTAAGGGGAAATTCACCCCTCCACTTT.

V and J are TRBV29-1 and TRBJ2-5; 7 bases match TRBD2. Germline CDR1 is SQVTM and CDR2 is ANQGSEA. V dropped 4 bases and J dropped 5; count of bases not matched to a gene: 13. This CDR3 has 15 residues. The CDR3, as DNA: TGCAGCGTTGCCCAGGTAGCGGGTGCCCAGGAGACCCAGTACTTC. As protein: CSVAQVAGAQETQYF.

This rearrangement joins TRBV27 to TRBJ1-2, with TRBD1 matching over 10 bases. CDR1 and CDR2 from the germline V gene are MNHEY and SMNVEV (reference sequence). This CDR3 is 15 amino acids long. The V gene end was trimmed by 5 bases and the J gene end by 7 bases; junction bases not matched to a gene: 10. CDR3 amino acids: CASSALGTGDGGYTF. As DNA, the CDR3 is TGTGCCAGCAGTGCGTTAGGGACAGGGGATGGTGGCTACACCTTC.

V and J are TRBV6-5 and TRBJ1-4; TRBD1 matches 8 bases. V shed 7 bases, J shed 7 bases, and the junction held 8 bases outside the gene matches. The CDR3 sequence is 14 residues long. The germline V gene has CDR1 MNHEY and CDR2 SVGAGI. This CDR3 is CASNGGQGVEKLFF. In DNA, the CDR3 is TGTGCCAGCAATGGAGGACAGGGAGTTGAAAAACTGTTTTTT.

Written as DNA, the CDR3 is TGTGCCAGCAGCTTTAGATTAGGAGGGGTGAATTCTGGAAACACCATATATTTT. It codes for CASSFRLGGVNSGNTIYF. The J gene is TRBJ1-3, the V gene TRBV7-2; maybe TRBD1 (5 bases). This CDR3 has 18 residues. Trimming took 3 bases from V and 1 from J, leaving 19 bases between them. The germline V gene has CDR1 SGHTA and CDR2 FQGNSA.

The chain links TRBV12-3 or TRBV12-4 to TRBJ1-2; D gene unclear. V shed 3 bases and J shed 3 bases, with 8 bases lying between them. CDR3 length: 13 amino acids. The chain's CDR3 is CASSFIQDYGYTF. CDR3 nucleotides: TGTGCCAGCAGTTTCATCCAGGACTATGGCTACACCTTC.

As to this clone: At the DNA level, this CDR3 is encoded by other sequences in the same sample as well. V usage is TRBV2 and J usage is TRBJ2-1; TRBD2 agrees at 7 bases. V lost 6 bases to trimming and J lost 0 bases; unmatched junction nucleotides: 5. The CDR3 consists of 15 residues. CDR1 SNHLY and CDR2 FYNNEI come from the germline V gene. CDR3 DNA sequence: TGTGCCAGCAGCCCCCGGACTAGCTCCTACAATGAGCAGTTCTTC. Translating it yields CASSPRTSSYNEQFF.

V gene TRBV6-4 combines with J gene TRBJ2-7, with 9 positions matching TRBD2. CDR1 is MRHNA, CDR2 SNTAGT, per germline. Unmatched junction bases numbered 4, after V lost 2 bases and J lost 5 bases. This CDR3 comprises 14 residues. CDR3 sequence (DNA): TGTGCCAGCAGTGACAATAGCGGGAGCGACGAGCAGTACTTC. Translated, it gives CASSDNSGSDEQYF.

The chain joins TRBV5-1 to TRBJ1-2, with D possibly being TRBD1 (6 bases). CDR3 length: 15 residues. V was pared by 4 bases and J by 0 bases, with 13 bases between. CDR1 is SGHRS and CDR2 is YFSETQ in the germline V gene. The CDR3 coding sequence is TGCGCCAGCAGCCCCTTACAGGGAACTAACTATGGCTACACCTTC. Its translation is CASSPLQGTNYGYTF. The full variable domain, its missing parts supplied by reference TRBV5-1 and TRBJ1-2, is KAGVTQTPRYLIKTRGQQVTLSCSPISGHRSVSWYQQTPGQGLQFLFEYFSETQRNKGNFPGRFSGRQFSNSRSEMNVSTLELGDSALYLCASSPLQGTNYGYTFGSGTRLTVV.

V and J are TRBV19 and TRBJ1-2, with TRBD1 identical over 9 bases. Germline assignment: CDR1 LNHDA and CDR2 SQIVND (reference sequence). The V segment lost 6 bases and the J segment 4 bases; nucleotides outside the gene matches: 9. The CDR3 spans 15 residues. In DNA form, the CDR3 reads TGTGCCAGTAGGGCCTCCGGGACAGGGTCCTATGGCTACACCTTC. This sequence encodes CASRASGTGSYGYTF.

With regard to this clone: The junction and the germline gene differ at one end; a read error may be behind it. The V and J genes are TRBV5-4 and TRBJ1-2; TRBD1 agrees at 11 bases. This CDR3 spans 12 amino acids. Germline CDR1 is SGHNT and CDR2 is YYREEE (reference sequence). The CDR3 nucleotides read TGTGCCAGCAGCCTGGGGGCGGACAGGGGGCCCTTC. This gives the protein CASSLGADRGPF.

CDR3 sequence (DNA): TGTGCCAGCAGCCCCAGGGGGGTTACGGATGAGCAGTTCTTC. Amino acids: CASSPRGVTDEQFF. This chain joins TRBV14 and TRBJ2-1; tentative D call: TRBD1 (7 bases). CDR1 is SGHDN and CDR2 is FVKESK in the germline V gene. This CDR3 spans 14 amino acids. V shed 4 bases and J shed 8 bases, with 15 bases lying between them.

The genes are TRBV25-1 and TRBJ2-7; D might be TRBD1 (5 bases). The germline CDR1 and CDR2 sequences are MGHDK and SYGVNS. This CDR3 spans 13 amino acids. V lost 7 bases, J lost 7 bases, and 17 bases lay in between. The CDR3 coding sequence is TGTGCCAGCAATACAGGCGCCTCTAGGGAGCAGTACTTC. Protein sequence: CASNTGASREQYF.

In nucleotides, the CDR3 is TGTGCCATCAGTGCCTTGGGAGAGGGGGACCACGAGCAGTACTTC. This translates into CAISALGEGDHEQYF. The chain joins TRBV10-3 to TRBJ2-7, with D possibly being TRBD1 (6 bases). V dropped 4 bases and J dropped 5 bases, with 18 bases sitting between them. Germline V gives CDR1 ENHRY, CDR2 SYGVKD. This CDR3 is 15 amino acids long.

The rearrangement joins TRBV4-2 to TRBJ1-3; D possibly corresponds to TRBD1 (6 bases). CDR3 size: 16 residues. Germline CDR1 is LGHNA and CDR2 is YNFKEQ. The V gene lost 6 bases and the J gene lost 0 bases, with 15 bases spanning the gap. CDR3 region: CASSATDRISGNTIYF. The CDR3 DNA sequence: TGTGCCAGCAGTGCTACTGACAGGATCTCTGGAAACACCATATATTTT.

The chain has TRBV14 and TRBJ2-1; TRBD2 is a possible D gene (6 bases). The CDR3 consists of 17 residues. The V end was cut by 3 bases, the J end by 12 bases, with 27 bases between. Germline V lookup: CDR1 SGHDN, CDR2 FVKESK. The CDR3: CASSQSKRRLGLRGQFF. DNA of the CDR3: TGTGCCAGCAGCCAGTCTAAGCGTAGACTAGGGTTGAGGGGGCAGTTCTTC.

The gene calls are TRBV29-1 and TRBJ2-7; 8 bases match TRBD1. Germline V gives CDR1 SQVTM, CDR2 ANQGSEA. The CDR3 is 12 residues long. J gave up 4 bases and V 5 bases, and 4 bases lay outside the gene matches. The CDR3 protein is CSVSQGVYEQYF. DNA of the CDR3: TGCAGCGTTTCACAGGGGGTGTACGAGCAGTACTTC.

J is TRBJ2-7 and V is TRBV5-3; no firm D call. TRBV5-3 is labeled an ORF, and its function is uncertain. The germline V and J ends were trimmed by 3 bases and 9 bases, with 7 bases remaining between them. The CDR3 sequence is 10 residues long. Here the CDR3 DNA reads TGTGCCAGAAGCTGCTCCGGGCAGTACTTC. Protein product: CARSCSGQYF.

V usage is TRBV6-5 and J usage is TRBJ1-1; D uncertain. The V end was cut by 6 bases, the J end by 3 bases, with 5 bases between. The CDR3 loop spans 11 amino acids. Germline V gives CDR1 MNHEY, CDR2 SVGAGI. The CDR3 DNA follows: TGTGCCAGCAGGGGAGACACTGAAGCTTTCTTT. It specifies CASRGDTEAFF.

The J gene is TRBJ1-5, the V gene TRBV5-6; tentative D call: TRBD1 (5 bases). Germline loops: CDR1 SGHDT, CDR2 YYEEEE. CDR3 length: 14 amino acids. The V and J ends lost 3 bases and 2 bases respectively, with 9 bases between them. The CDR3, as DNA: TGTGCCAGCAGCTGGGCGGGGGGCAATCAGCCCCAGCATTTT. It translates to CASSWAGGNQPQHF.

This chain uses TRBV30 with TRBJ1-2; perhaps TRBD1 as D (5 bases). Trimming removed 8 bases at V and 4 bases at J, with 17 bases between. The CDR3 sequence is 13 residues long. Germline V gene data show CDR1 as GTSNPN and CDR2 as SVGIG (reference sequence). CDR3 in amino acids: CAAEGEGGYGYTF. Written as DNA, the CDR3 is TGTGCCGCCGAAGGGGAGGGTGGCTATGGCTACACCTTC.

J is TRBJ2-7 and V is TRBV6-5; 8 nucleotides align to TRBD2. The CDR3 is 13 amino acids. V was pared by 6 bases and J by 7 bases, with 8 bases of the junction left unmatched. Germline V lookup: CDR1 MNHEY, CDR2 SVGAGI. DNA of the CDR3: TGTGCCAGCAGAAACGGGGGGGGTCAGGAGCAGTACTTC. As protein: CASRNGGGQEQYF.

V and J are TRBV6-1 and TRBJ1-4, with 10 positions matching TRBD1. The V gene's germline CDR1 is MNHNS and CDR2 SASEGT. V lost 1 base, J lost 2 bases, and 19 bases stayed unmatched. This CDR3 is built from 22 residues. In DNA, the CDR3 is TGTGCCAGCAGTGAAGGAAGGACAGGGGGTTTGAATCGACCGTTCACTAATGAAAAACTGTTTTTT. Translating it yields CASSEGRTGGLNRPFTNEKLFF.

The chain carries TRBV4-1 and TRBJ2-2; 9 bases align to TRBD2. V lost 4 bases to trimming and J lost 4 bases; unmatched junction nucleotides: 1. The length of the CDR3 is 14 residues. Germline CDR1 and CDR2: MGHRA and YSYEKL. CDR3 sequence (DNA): TGCGCCAGCAGCCTGACTAGCGGCACCGGGGAGCTGTTTTTT. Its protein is CASSLTSGTGELFF.

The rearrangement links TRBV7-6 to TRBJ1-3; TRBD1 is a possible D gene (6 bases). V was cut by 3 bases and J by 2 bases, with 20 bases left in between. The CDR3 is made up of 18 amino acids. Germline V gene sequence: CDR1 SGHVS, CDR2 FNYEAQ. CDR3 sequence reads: CASSFVTGFRSPGNTIYF. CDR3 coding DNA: TGTGCCAGCAGCTTCGTTACAGGGTTTAGGAGCCCTGGAAACACCATATATTTT.

CDR3 amino acids: CASSLPLAGVNEQFF. The CDR3 nucleotides read TGTGCCAGCAGCTTACCACTAGCGGGAGTCAATGAGCAGTTCTTC. This rearrangement joins TRBV7-8 to TRBJ2-1; 11 nucleotides align to TRBD2. Germline loops: CDR1 SGHVS, CDR2 FQNEAQ. The CDR3 is 15 amino acids. V gave up 2 bases and J gave up 6 bases; unmatched junction bases: 3. The full variable domain, its missing parts supplied by reference TRBV7-8 and TRBJ2-1, is GAGVSQSPRYKVAKRGQDVALRCDPISGHVSLFWYQQALGQGPEFLTYFQNEAQLDKSGLPSDRFFAERPEGSVSTLKIQRTQQEDSAVYLCASSLPLAGVNEQFFGPGTRLTVL.

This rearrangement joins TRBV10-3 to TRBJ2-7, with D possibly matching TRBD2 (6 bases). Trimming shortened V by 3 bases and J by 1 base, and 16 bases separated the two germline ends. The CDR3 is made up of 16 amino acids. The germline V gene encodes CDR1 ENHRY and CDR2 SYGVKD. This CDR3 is CAISEPSLAESYEQYF. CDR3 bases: TGTGCCATCAGTGAACCCTCATTAGCGGAGTCCTACGAGCAGTACTTC.

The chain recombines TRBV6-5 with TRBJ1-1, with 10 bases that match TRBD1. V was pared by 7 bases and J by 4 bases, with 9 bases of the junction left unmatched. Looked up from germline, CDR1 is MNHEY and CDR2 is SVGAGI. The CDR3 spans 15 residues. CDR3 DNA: TGTGCCAGCATCCCTGGACAGGGGGTCGTCACTGAAGCTTTCTTT. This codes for CASIPGQGVVTEAFF.